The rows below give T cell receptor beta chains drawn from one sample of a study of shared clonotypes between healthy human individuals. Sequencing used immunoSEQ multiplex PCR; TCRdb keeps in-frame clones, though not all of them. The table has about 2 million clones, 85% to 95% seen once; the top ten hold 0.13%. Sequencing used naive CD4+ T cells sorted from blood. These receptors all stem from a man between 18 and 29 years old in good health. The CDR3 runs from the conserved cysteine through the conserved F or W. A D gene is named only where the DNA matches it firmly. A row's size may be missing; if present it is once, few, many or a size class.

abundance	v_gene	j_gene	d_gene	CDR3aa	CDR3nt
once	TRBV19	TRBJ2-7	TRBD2	CASSMGSGMHPYEQYF	TGTGCCAGTAGTATGGGAAGCGGGATGCATCCCTACGAGCAGTACTTC
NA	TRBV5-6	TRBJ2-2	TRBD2	CASSPWPSGTTGELFF	TGTGCCAGCAGCCCCTGGCCTAGCGGGACCACCGGGGAGCTGTTTTTT
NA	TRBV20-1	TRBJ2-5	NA	CSARGQETQYF	TGCAGTGCTAGAGGACAAGAGACCCAGTACTTC
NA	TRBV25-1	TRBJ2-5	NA	CASMTAGETQYF	TGTGCCAGCATGACGGCCGGGGAGACCCAGTACTTC
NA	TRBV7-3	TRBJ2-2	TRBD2	CASSPPGTSAGELFF	TGTGCCAGCAGCCCCCCCGGGACTAGCGCCGGGGAGCTGTTTTTT
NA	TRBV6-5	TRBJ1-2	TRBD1	CASSKGQEYGYTF	TGTGCCAGCAGCAAGGGACAGGAGTATGGCTACACCTTC
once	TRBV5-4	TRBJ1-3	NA	CASSRTGSGNTIYF	TGTGCCAGCAGCCGGACGGGCTCTGGAAACACCATATATTTT
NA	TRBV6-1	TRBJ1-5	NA	CAIATMVNQPQHF	TGTGCCATCGCGACTATGGTCAATCAGCCCCAGCATTTT
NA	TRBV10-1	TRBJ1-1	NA	CASSFTGSTEAFF	TGCGCCAGCAGTTTTACAGGGTCAACTGAAGCTTTCTTT
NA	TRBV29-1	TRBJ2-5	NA	CSVDRVGTETQYF	TGCAGCGTTGACAGGGTTGGAACGGAGACCCAGTACTTC
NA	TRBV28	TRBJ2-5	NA	CASSLVDRRQETQYF	TGTGCCAGCAGCCTCGTTGACAGGCGGCAAGAGACCCAGTACTTC
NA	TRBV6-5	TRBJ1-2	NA	CASTAGGVYGYTF	TGTGCCAGCACGGCGGGGGGAGTCTATGGCTACACCTTC
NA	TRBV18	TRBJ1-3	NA	CASSPREGNTIYF	TGTGCCAGCTCACCACGGGAAGGAAACACCATATATTTT
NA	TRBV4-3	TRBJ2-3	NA	CASSQNTDLDTQYF	TGCGCCAGCAGCCAAAACACCGACTTGGATACGCAGTATTTT
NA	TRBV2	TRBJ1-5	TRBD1	CAPSRTGPPINQPQHF	TGTGCCCCCAGTCGGACAGGCCCGCCAATAAATCAGCCCCAGCATTTT
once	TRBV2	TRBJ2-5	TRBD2	CASSETQLAGQETQYF	TGTGCCAGCAGTGAGACTCAACTAGCGGGGCAAGAGACCCAGTACTTC
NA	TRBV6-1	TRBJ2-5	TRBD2	CATGLGLAGRETQYF	TGTGCCACGGGCCTGGGACTAGCGGGCAGGGAGACCCAGTACTTC
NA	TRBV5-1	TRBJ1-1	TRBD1	CASRAGQGGTNTEAFF	TGCGCCAGCAGGGCTGGACAGGGTGGAACGAACACTGAAGCTTTCTTT
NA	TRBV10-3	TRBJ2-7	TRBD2	CAISEGTSFYEQYF	TGTGCCATCAGTGAAGGGACTAGCTTCTACGAGCAGTACTTC
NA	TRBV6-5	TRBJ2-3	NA	CASSPGVRRTDTQYF	TGTGCCAGCAGCCCCGGGGTCAGACGCACAGATACGCAGTATTTT
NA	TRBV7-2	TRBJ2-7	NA	CASSLYDSSYEQYF	TGTGCCAGCAGCTTATATGACAGCTCCTACGAGCAGTACTTC
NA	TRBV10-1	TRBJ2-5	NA	CASSDSGRETQYF	TGCGCCAGCAGTGACTCAGGGAGGGAGACCCAGTACTTC
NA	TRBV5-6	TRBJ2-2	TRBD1	CASSAGTGVGGELFF	TGTGCCAGCAGCGCCGGGACAGGGGTTGGCGGGGAGCTGTTTTTT
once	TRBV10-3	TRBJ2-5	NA	CAVSGGETQYF	TGTGCCGTTAGCGGCGGGGAGACCCAGTACTTC
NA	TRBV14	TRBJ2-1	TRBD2	CASSQYRTGGPNEQFF	TGTGCCAGCAGCCAATACAGGACGGGGGGGCCGAATGAGCAGTTCTTC
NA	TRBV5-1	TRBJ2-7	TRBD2	CASRAGTSKDSYEQYF	TGCGCCAGCAGGGCCGGGACTAGCAAAGACTCCTACGAGCAGTACTTC
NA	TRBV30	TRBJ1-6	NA	CAWSGRVFYNSPLHF	TGTGCCTGGAGTGGGAGGGTCTTCTATAATTCACCCCTCCACTTT
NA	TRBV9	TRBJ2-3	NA	CASSAGVGVTDTQYF	TGTGCCAGCAGCGCGGGGGTCGGGGTCACAGATACGCAGTATTTT